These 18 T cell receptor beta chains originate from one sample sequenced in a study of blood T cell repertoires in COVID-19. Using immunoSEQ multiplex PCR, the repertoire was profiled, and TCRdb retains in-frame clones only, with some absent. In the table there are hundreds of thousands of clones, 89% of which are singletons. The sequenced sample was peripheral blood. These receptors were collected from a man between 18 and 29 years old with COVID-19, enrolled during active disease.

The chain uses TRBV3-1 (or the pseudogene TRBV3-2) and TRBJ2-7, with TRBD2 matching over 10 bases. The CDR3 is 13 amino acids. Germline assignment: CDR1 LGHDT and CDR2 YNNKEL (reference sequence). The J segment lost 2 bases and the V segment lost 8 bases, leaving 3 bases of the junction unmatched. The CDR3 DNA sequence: TGTGCCAGCGGGCTAGCGGGAGCCTACGAGCAGTACTTC. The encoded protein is CASGLAGAYEQYF.

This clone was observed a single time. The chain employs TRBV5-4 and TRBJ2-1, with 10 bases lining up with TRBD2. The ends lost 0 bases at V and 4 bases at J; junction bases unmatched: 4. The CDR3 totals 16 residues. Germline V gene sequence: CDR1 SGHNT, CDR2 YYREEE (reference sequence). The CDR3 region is CASSLEASGGYNEQFF. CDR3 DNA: TGTGCCAGCAGCTTGGAAGCTAGCGGGGGATACAATGAGCAGTTCTTC. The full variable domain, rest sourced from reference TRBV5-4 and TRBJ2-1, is ETGVTQSPTHLIKTRGQQVTLRCSSQSGHNTVSWYQQALGQGPQFIFQYYREEENGRGNFPPRFSGLQFPNYSSELNVNALELDDSALYLCASSLEASGGYNEQFFGPGTRLTVL.

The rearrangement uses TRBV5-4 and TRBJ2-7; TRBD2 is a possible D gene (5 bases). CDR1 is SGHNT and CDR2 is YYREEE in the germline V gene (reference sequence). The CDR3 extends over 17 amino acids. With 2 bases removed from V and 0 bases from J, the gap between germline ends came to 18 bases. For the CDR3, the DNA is TGTGCCAGCAGCTTCTACAGCGGATGGTTAAGCTCCTACGAGCAGTACTTC. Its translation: CASSFYSGWLSSYEQYF.

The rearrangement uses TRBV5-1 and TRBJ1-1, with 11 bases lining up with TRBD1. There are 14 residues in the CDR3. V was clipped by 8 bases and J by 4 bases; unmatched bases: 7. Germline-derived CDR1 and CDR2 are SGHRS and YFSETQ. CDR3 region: CASNSGTGGTEAFF. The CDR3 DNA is TGCGCCAGTAATTCCGGGACAGGGGGCACTGAAGCTTTCTTT.

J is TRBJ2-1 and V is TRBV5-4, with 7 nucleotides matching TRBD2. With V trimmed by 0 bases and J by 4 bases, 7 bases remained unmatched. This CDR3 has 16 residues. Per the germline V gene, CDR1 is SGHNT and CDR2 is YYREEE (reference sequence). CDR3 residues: CASSLAAGDDYNEQFF. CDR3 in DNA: TGTGCCAGCAGCTTGGCTGCGGGGGATGATTACAATGAGCAGTTCTTC.

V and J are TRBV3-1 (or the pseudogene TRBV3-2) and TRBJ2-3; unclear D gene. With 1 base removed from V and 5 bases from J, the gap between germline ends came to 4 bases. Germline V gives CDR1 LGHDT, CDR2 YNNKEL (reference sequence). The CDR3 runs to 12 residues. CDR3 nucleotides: TGTGCCAGCAGCCAAGTTCGAGATACGCAGTATTTT. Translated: CASSQVRDTQYF.

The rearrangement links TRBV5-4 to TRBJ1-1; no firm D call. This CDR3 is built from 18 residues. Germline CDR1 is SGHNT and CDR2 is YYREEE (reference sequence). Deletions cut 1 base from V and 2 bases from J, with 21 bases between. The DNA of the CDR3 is TGTGCCAGCAGCTTGAACCCAGGATCTCGAGTTCGCAACACTGAAGCTTTCTTT. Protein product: CASSLNPGSRVRNTEAFF.

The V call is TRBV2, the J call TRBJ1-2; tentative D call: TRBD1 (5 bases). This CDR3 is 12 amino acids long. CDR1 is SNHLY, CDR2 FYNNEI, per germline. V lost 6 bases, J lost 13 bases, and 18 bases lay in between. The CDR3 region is CASSGPKGWFTF. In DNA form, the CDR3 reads TGTGCCAGCAGCGGGCCTAAGGGGTGGTTCACCTTC. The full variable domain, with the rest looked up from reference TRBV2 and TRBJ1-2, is EPEVTQTPSHQVTQMGQEVILRCVPISNHLYFYWYRQILGQKVEFLVSFYNNEISEKSEIFDDQFSVERPDGSNFTLKIRSTKLEDSAMYFCASSGPKGWFTFGSGTRLTVV.

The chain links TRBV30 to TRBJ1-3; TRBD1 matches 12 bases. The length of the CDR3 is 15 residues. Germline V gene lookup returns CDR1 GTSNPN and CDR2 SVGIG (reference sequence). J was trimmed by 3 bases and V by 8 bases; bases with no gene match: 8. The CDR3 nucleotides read TGTGCCGGAACCGGGACAGGGGGCTTTGGAAACACCATATATTTT. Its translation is CAGTGTGGFGNTIYF. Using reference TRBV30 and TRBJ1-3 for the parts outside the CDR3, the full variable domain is SQTIHQWPATLVQPVGSPLSLECTVEGTSNPNLYWYRQAAGRGLQLLFYSVGIGQISSEVPQNLSASRPQDRQFILSSKKLLLSDSGFYLCAGTGTGGFGNTIYFGEGSWLTVV.

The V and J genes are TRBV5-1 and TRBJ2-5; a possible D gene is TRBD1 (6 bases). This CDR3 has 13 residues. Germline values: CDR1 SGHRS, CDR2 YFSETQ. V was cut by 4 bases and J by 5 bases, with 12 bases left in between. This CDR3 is CASSPTGYETQYF. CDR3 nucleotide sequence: TGCGCCAGCAGCCCGACAGGTTACGAGACCCAGTACTTC.

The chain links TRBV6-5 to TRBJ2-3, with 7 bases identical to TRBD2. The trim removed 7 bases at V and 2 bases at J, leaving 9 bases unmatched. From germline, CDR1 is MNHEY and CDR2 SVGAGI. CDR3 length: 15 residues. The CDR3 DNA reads TGTGCCAGCAATGTCGGGGGGACTGTCACAGATACGCAGTATTTT. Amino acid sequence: CASNVGGTVTDTQYF.

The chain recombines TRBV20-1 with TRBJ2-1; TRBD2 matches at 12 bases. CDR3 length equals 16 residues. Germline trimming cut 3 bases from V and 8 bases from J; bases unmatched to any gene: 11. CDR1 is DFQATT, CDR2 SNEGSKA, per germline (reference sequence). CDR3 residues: CSASVLAGGSPHEQFF. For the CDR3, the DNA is TGCAGTGCTAGTGTGCTAGCGGGAGGGAGCCCGCATGAGCAGTTCTTC.

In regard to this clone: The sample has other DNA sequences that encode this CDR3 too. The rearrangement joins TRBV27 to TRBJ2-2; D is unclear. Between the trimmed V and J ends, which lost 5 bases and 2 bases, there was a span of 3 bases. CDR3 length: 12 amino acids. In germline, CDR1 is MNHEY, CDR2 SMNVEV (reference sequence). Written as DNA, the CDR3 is TGTGCCAGCAGTCTCAACACCGGGGAGCTGTTTTTT. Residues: CASSLNTGELFF.

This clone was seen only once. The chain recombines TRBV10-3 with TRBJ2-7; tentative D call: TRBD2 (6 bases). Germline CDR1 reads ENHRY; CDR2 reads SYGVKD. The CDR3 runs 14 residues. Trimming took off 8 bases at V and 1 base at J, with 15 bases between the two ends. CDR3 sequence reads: CAIGPGLASYEQYF. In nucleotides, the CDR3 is TGTGCCATCGGGCCTGGGCTAGCGTCCTACGAGCAGTACTTC.

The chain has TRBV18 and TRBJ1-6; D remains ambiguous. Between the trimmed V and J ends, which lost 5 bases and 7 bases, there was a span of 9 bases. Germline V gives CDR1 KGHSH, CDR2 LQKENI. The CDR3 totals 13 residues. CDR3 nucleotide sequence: TGTGCCAGCTCAGGAGGGAACAATTCACCCCTCCACTTT. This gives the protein CASSGGNNSPLHF.

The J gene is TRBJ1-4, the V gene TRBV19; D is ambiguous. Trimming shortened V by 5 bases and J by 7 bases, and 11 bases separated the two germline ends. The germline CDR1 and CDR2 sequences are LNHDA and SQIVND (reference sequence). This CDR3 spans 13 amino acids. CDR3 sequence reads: CASSWAGGEKLFF. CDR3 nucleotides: TGTGCCAGTAGTTGGGCGGGTGGTGAAAAACTGTTTTTT.

Here the CDR3 reads CASSYGQGYGYTF. The DNA for the CDR3 is TGTGCCAGCAGCTATGGACAGGGGTACGGCTACACCTTC. The chain links TRBV7-3 to TRBJ1-2, with 9 nucleotides matching TRBD1. V lost 4 bases to trimming and J lost 8 bases; unmatched junction nucleotides: 5. Per the germline V gene, CDR1 is SGHTA and CDR2 is FQGTGA. This CDR3 has 13 residues.

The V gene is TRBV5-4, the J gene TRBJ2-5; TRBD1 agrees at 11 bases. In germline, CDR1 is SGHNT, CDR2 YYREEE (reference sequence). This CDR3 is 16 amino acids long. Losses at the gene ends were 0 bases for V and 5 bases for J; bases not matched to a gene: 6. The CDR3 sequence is CASSLGDRGMSETQYF. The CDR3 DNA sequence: TGTGCCAGCAGCTTGGGGGACAGGGGGATGTCGGAGACCCAGTACTTC.